This T cell receptor beta chain was sequenced for a study of cytomegalovirus exposure and HLA in healthy donors. The method was immunoSEQ multiplex PCR; TCRdb's version includes in-frame clones alone and lacks a portion of them. The data contain fewer than 200,000 clones, 86% of them singletons. Turning to this clone: The antigen remains unidentified.

Study-level results: Clusters of TCRs from the first cohort tended to co-occur in the 95 to 150 validation repertoires (as a later analysis found). The study put some 160 TCR beta chains on its list as cytomegalovirus-associated. Published work reported that the classifier diagnosed cytomegalovirus status with high specificity and sensitivity.

The germline V gene has CDR1 SGHTA and CDR2 FQGNSA. Trimming removed 5 bases from V and 1 base from J; junction bases left unmatched: 7. This CDR3 has 16 residues. This chain links TRBV7-2 with TRBJ2-2, with 7 bases fitting TRBD2. The TCR comes from a man between 18 and 35 years old in good health and CMV-seropositive. Material: PBMCs. The CDR3 region is CASSPRGKLNTGELFF. CDR3 sequence (DNA): TGTGCCAGCAGCCCGCGGGGGAAGCTGAACACCGGGGAGCTGTTTTTT.